This TCR beta chain was found in a study of CXCR3-negative and CXCR3-positive naive CD8 T cells. Germline CDR1 reads SQVTM; CDR2 reads ANQGSEA. CDR3 size: 11 residues. With UMI labels, 5' RACE was used to prepare the TRB cDNA libraries. TCRdb reworked the 5' RACE reads into one entry per CDR3 protein, no DNA. The sample table includes around 47,000 distinct CDR3 sequences. This TCR derives from a human donor in good health. Some clones in this sample may be carry-over from other donors' samples. The source material was memory CD8+ T cells from blood. This chain joins TRBV29-1 and TRBJ2-4. This CDR3 is CSVFSKNIQYF.